The 15 T cell receptor beta chains below all came from one sample that was sequenced in a study of response to subunit inactivated influenza vaccine. Each CDR3 protein is one row after TCRdb ran MiXCR on the RT-PCR reads. This sample yields 400,000 to 650,000 distinct CDR3 sequences, of which 7.2% are seen a single time; 10% to 15% belongs to the top ten. This specimen was PBMCs from blood, taken around 25 months after vaccination. All receptors come from a man aged 45 to 70 who received an inactivated influenza vaccine.

Worth noting for this clonotype: This may stem from a read error, because a much larger clone lies one nucleotide away. The chain employs TRBV7-8 and TRBJ2-3; D could derive from TRBD1 or TRBD2 (5 bases each). The CDR3 has 14 amino acids. Germline CDR1 reads SGHVS; CDR2 reads FQNEAQ. CDR3 loop: CAGSSGRPSDTQYF. The CDR3 region has the DNA TGTGCCGGCAGCTCGGGACGACCCTCAGATACGCAGTATTTT.

This clonotype was counted many times. The rearrangement joins TRBV11-2 to TRBJ1-1; 8 nucleotides agree with TRBD1. The germline gives CDR1 SGHAT, CDR2 FQNNGV. The CDR3 sequence is 15 residues long. V shed 2 bases and J 3 bases; nucleotides not matched to a gene: 5. DNA of the CDR3: TGTGCCAGCAGCTTATCCAGGGGGCCCTACACTGAAGCTTTCTTT. Its protein product is CASSLSRGPYTEAFF.

This clonotype was observed at least ten times. J is TRBJ2-5 and V is TRBV7-2; D is unresolved. V lost 3 bases to trimming and J lost 5 bases, with 10 bases between them. The CDR3 has 13 residues. The germline V gene encodes CDR1 SGHTA and CDR2 FQGNSA. The CDR3 is CASSFRVAETQYF. Here the CDR3 DNA reads TGTGCCAGCAGCTTTAGGGTAGCCGAGACCCAGTACTTC.

The chain has TRBV11-1 and TRBJ1-4; a weak D match, TRBD1 (5 bases). The CDR3 extends over 18 amino acids. Germline-derived CDR1 and CDR2 are SGHAT and FQDESV (reference sequence). V lost 3 bases, J lost 0 bases, and 17 bases lay in between. The CDR3 DNA reads as TGTGCCAGCAGCTTCCCCTTCGGGACGTATGCAACTAATGAAAAACTGTTTTTT. It specifies CASSFPFGTYATNEKLFF.

The rearrangement uses TRBV5-1 and TRBJ2-1, with 7 bases aligning to TRBD2. The V segment lost 3 bases and the J segment 6 bases; nucleotides outside the gene matches: 3. This CDR3 region has 13 residues. Germline CDR1 reads SGHRS; CDR2 reads YFSETQ. The CDR3 bases are TGCGCCAGCAGCTGGGGAGGGACCAATGAGCAGTTCTTC. The encoded protein is CASSWGGTNEQFF. The full variable domain, rest sourced from reference TRBV5-1 and TRBJ2-1, is KAGVTQTPRYLIKTRGQQVTLSCSPISGHRSVSWYQQTPGQGLQFLFEYFSETQRNKGNFPGRFSGRQFSNSRSEMNVSTLELGDSALYLCASSWGGTNEQFFGPGTRLTVL.

The chain joins TRBV18 to TRBJ1-5, with a weak D call TRBD1 (6 bases). The CDR3 spans 14 residues. CDR1 KGHSH and CDR2 LQKENI come from the germline V gene. V lost 6 bases, J lost 6 bases, and 15 bases lay in between. The CDR3 coding sequence is TGTGCCAGCTCCCCCCAGGGGCTGGGTCAGCCCCAGCATTTT. Its translation is CASSPQGLGQPQHF.

The V and J genes are TRBV5-1 and TRBJ1-1, with 7 bases identical to TRBD1. The CDR3 totals 16 residues. The germline CDR1 and CDR2 sequences are SGHRS and YFSETQ. V trimming: 4 bases; J trimming: 0 bases; junction bases outside the gene matches: 9. The CDR3 DNA is TGCGCCAGCAGCAGGATGGCGGGGACAGTGAACACTGAAGCTTTCTTT. As protein: CASSRMAGTVNTEAFF. Variable domain in full (rest from reference TRBV5-1 and TRBJ1-1): KAGVTQTPRYLIKTRGQQVTLSCSPISGHRSVSWYQQTPGQGLQFLFEYFSETQRNKGNFPGRFSGRQFSNSRSEMNVSTLELGDSALYLCASSRMAGTVNTEAFFGQGTRLTVV.

This clonotype has only a few counts. The chain is built from TRBV11-3 and TRBJ2-1; D call uncertain. V was trimmed by 2 bases and J by 7 bases, leaving 12 bases between them. The CDR3 loop spans 14 amino acids. CDR1 is SGHNT, CDR2 YENEEA, per germline. In nucleotides, the CDR3 is TGTGCCAGCAGCTTAAATACCAACTCTAATGAGCAGTTCTTC. This encodes CASSLNTNSNEQFF.

This clonotype occurred many times. The rearrangement uses TRBV12-3 or TRBV12-4 and TRBJ2-3; D is perhaps TRBD1 (5 bases). This CDR3 spans 16 amino acids. Trimming pared 5 bases from V and 1 base from J, leaving 16 bases between. CDR3 coding DNA: TGTGCCAGCAGTAGGGGCAGGGATAGGGGCACAGATACGCAGTATTTT. Its protein is CASSRGRDRGTDTQYF.

This clonotype was seen more than once but under ten times. The rearrangement joins TRBV19 to TRBJ1-2; D gene uncertain. V lost 7 bases and J lost 0, with 15 bases in between. Germline V gene data show CDR1 as LNHDA and CDR2 as SQIVND (reference sequence). CDR3 size: 15 residues. DNA for the CDR3: TGTGCCAGTATATCCTCCCACGCCGCTAACTATGGCTACACCTTC. Its protein is CASISSHAANYGYTF.

This chain joins TRBV20-1 and TRBJ2-5, with 9 bases that match TRBD1. The germline V gene encodes CDR1 DFQATT and CDR2 SNEGSKA (reference sequence). V lost 3 bases to trimming and J lost 4 bases; unmatched junction nucleotides: 9. The CDR3 contains 15 residues. The CDR3 loop reads CSASTYNRGRETQYF. The CDR3 nucleotides are TGCAGTGCTAGTACATACAACAGGGGGCGAGAGACCCAGTACTTC.

This clonotype was counted ten times or more. This rearrangement joins TRBV20-1 to TRBJ2-7, with D perhaps matching TRBD1 (6 bases). Per germline, CDR1 DFQATT and CDR2 SNEGSKA (reference sequence). The V gene lost 3 bases and the J gene lost 7 bases, with 16 bases spanning the gap. The CDR3 runs 13 residues. In DNA form, the CDR3 reads TGCAGTGCTAGTATAACAGGGTCGGGTGAGCAGTACTTC. Its protein product is CSASITGSGEQYF.

The rearrangement uses TRBV20-1 and TRBJ2-3, with 8 bases aligning to TRBD2. The CDR3 has 14 amino acids. J lost 1 base, V lost 6 bases, and 6 bases had no gene match. CDR1 and CDR2 from the germline V gene are DFQATT and SNEGSKA (reference sequence). The CDR3: CSATTSVRTDTQYF. CDR3 DNA sequence: TGCAGTGCAACGACTAGCGTCCGCACAGATACGCAGTATTTT.

This clonotype was counted at least ten times. The V and J genes are TRBV6-1 and TRBJ1-5, with D hard to call. Trimming cost V 7 bases and J 4 bases, with 8 bases left between them. The CDR3 spans 12 residues. Germline assignment: CDR1 MNHNS and CDR2 SASEGT. CDR3: CASTTGNQPQHF. CDR3 DNA sequence: TGTGCCAGCACGACGGGGAATCAGCCCCAGCATTTT.

A few counts support this clonotype. The rearrangement links TRBV18 to TRBJ1-1; D unresolved. Germline values: CDR1 KGHSH, CDR2 LQKENI. Deletions cut 1 base from V and 0 bases from J, with 6 bases between. This CDR3 spans 14 amino acids. The DNA for the CDR3 is TGTGCCAGCTCACCACAGAACATGAACACTGAAGCTTTCTTT. It is translated as CASSPQNMNTEAFF. Together with reference TRBV18 and TRBJ1-1, the CDR3 gives the full variable domain: NAGVMQNPRHLVRRRGQEARLRCSPMKGHSHVYWYRQLPEEGLKFMVYLQKENIIDESGMPKERFSAEFPKEGPSILRIQQVVRGDSAAYFCASSPQNMNTEAFFGQGTRLTVV.